The clone carrying this TCR beta chain has just a few counts. Its antigen is unknown. The sample comes from a study of T-cell reconstitution after alpha-beta-depleted transplantation in children. Study results and caveats: There were reportedly several hundred expanded graft clones from which alpha-beta T cells came about two months after transplant. Hyperexpanded clones declined; after one year, newly produced T cells mostly supplied diversity. Surviving recipient T cells and thymic progenitors underlay high day-60 TCRbeta diversity in some patients.

During its preparation, the TCRbeta library received unique molecular identifiers. One entry per CDR3 protein results from TCRdb running MiXCR on the PCR reads. Here the sample spans more than 300,000 distinct CDR3 sequences, about 17% being singletons. Germline values: CDR1 MGHRA, CDR2 YSYEKL. The CDR3 is 14 residues long. V lost 3 bases, J lost 3 bases, and 4 bases stayed unmatched. The chain uses TRBV4-1 and TRBJ2-5, with TRBD1 matching over 7 bases. Material: PBMCs, mostly from graft donor cells, obtained 360 days after TCRalphabeta/CD19-depleted stem cell transplant. The clonotype originates from a male patient between 2 and 9 years old who had a stem cell transplant for acute lymphoblastic leukemia, so the T cells may come from the graft donor. CDR3 nucleotide sequence: TGCGCCAGCAGCCACCGCACAGGGGAAGAGACCCAGTACTTC. Translated, it gives CASSHRTGEETQYF.